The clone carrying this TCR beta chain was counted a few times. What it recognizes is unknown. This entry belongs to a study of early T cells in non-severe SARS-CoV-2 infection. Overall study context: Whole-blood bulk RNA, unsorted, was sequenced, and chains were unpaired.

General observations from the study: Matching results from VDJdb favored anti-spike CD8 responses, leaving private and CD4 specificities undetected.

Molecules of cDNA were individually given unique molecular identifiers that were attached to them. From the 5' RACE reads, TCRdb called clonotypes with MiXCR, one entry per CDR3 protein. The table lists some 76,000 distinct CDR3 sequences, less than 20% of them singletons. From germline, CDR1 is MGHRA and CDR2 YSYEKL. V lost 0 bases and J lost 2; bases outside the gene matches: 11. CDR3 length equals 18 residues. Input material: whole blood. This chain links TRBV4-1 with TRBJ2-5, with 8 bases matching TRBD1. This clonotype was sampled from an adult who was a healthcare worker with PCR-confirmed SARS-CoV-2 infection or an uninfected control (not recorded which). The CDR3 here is CASSQDFMDRVGQETQYF. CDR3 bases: TGCGCCAGCAGCCAAGATTTTATGGACAGGGTTGGGCAAGAGACCCAGTACTTC.